A single sample gave rise to the 27 T cell receptor beta chains below, sequenced in a study of blood T cells in healthy people across ages (dated by TCRdb to the mid-2010s). Library preparation used 5' RACE. Instrument used: Illumina HiSeq 2500. The second PCR ran for roughly 6 to 11 cycles and used a J-beta primer mix along with a sample-barcoded 5' primer. Using fastp trimming at Q25 and MiXCR clonotype assembly, TCRdb reanalyzed the public sequencing data and kept in-frame beta chains. For every CDR3 protein sequence, its rows merge into one entry that carries the most common genes and DNA. Recorded for this sample are some 1.7 million distinct CDR3 sequences; roughly 28% of them occurred a single time. 7.7% of the sample is held by the ten biggest clonotypes. The material sequenced was blood. Source of these receptors: a woman in her twenties or thirties in good health.

This clonotype was picked up many times. V usage is TRBV29-1 and J usage is TRBJ1-2; TRBD1 agrees at 11 bases. This CDR3 spans 15 amino acids. The germline V gene has CDR1 SQVTM and CDR2 ANQGSEA. Trimming at V came to 2 bases and at J to 8 bases, leaving 10 bases not matched to a gene. The CDR3 is CSVETIGGQGGGYTF. CDR3 coding DNA: TGCAGCGTTGAAACGATTGGGGGACAGGGGGGAGGCTACACCTTC.

This clonotype showed up many times. The chain has TRBV7-2 and TRBJ2-7, with D hard to call. There are 12 residues in the CDR3. CDR1 and CDR2 (germline): SGHTA, FQGNSA. V lost 2 bases, J lost 0 bases, and 2 bases lay in between. CDR3 protein: CASSLISYEQYF. The CDR3 DNA sequence: TGTGCCAGCAGCTTAATCTCCTACGAGCAGTACTTC.

The table lists this clonotype with a few counts. The chain recombines TRBV7-2 with TRBJ2-3; 10 bases line up with TRBD2. The CDR3 runs 13 residues. The V and J ends lost 11 bases and 2 bases, in that order; junction bases with no gene match: 4. Germline V CDR1 and CDR2: SGHTA, FQGNSA. CDR3 protein: CAGSGGFTDTQYF. For the CDR3, the DNA is TGTGCCGGTAGCGGGGGGTTCACAGATACGCAGTATTTT. The full variable domain, completed using reference TRBV7-2 and TRBJ2-3, is GAGVSQSPSNKVTEKGKDVELRCDPISGHTALYWYRQSLGQGLEFLIYFQGNSAPDKSGLPSDRFSAERTGGSVSTLTIQRTQQEDSAVYLCAGSGGFTDTQYFGPGTRLTVL.

The genes are TRBV19 and TRBJ2-2, with 11 nucleotides matching TRBD2. Per germline, CDR1 LNHDA and CDR2 SQIVND (reference sequence). V shed 4 bases, J shed 8 bases, and the junction held 15 bases outside the gene matches. The CDR3 spans 18 residues. The CDR3 loop reads CASSTTTGTSGRRGELFF. CDR3 coding DNA: TGTGCCAGTAGTACGACCACCGGGACTAGCGGCAGGAGGGGGGAGCTGTTTTTT.

This clonotype was recorded a few times. The rearrangement joins TRBV27 to TRBJ2-1; 10 bases match TRBD2. Trimming at V came to 5 bases and at J to 4 bases, leaving 20 bases not matched to a gene. Germline CDR1 reads MNHEY; CDR2 reads SMNVEV (reference sequence). This CDR3 has 20 amino acids. The CDR3 nucleotides are TGTGCCAGCAGTCCCGAAGTCGGCGAACTAGCGGGGAGGTCGTACAATGAGCAGTTCTTC. Amino acids: CASSPEVGELAGRSYNEQFF.

This clonotype was seen ten or more times. The V call is TRBV9, the J call TRBJ2-7, with 7 bases lining up with TRBD2. V lost 3 bases and J lost 6; bases outside the gene matches: 9. The CDR3 has 14 residues. The germline gives CDR1 SGDLS, CDR2 YYNGEE. Here the CDR3 reads CASSAGLVSGEQYF. The DNA for the CDR3 is TGTGCCAGCAGCGCCGGACTAGTCTCCGGCGAGCAGTACTTC.

Concerning this clonotype itself: This may stem from a read error, because a much larger clone lies one nucleotide away. The rearrangement uses TRBV28 and TRBJ1-6, with a weak D call TRBD1 (5 bases). Germline V gene sequence: CDR1 MDHEN, CDR2 SYDVKM. V was clipped by 4 bases and J by 8 bases, with 18 bases between them. The CDR3 runs 16 residues. The DNA for the CDR3 is TGTGCCAGCAGTTCTTGGACACGGGGAAGTCATTCACCCCTCCACTTT. It is translated as CASSSWTRGSHSPLHF.

This clonotype was detected ten times or more. The chain couples TRBV12-3 or TRBV12-4 to TRBJ2-7; no clear D gene. The CDR3 length is 13 residues. Trimming removed 6 bases at V and 7 bases at J, with 16 bases between. The CDR3 bases are TGTGCCAGCAGAACCGGGCCAGACGCGGAGCAGTACTTC. Protein sequence: CASRTGPDAEQYF.

In this sample, this clonotype turned up a few times. This sequence joins TRBV20-1 and TRBJ1-2, with no clear D. Germline V CDR1 and CDR2: DFQATT, SNEGSKA (reference sequence). V dropped 3 bases and J dropped 4 bases, with 9 bases sitting between them. The CDR3 has 12 residues. DNA of the CDR3: TGCAGTGCTAGGGCATCCTCCTATGGCTACACCTTC. Its translation is CSARASSYGYTF.

The chain is built from TRBV7-2 and TRBJ2-7; D is unclear. Looked up from germline, CDR1 is SGHTA and CDR2 is FQGNSA. V gave up 4 bases and J gave up 0 bases, with 16 bases separating them. The CDR3 is 16 amino acids. The CDR3 coding sequence is TGTGCCAGCAGCTCCTCAGACGAGTGGAGCTCCTACGAGCAGTACTTC. Amino acid sequence: CASSSSDEWSSYEQYF.

This chain joins TRBV7-8 and TRBJ2-3; D assignment may be TRBD1 or TRBD2 (6 bases each). CDR3 length equals 15 residues. V was cut by 10 bases and J by 8 bases, with 25 bases left in between. The germline V gene encodes CDR1 SGHVS and CDR2 FQNEAQ. DNA of the CDR3: TGTGCCACCGCGGAGGGGGTTGGTTTTTTGACTACGCAGTATTTT. Protein product: CATAEGVGFLTTQYF.

In this sample, this clonotype turned up a few times. The gene calls are TRBV18 and TRBJ2-5; D might be TRBD1 or TRBD2, each matching 6 bases. This CDR3 region has 14 residues. Germline CDR1 is KGHSH and CDR2 is LQKENI. V lost 6 bases to trimming and J lost 2 bases, with 13 bases between them. The CDR3 region is CASSPGAIQETQYF. The CDR3 DNA sequence: TGTGCCAGCTCGCCGGGGGCGATACAAGAGACCCAGTACTTC.

The chain is built from TRBV20-1 and TRBJ2-6; D is uncertain. With 0 bases removed from V and 3 bases from J, the gap between germline ends came to 9 bases. The CDR3 loop spans 15 amino acids. Germline CDR1 is DFQATT and CDR2 is SNEGSKA (reference sequence). CDR3 bases: TGCAGTGCTAGAGATGTGAGCGTTGGGGCCAACGTCCTGACTTTC. Protein sequence: CSARDVSVGANVLTF.

This clonotype was seen once. The junction does not match germline at one end; this may be a read error. The genes are TRBV4-1 and TRBJ2-3, with a weak D call TRBD2 (7 bases). The CDR3 length is 14 residues. Germline V gene sequence: CDR1 MGHRA, CDR2 YSYEKL. CDR3 nucleotides: TGCGCCGGCAGCGTAGGGGGGGCCGCAGATACGCAGTATTTT. Its protein is CAGSVGGAADTQYF.

The V call is TRBV2, the J call TRBJ2-7; D is perhaps TRBD2 (5 bases). Germline CDR1 reads SNHLY; CDR2 reads FYNNEI. This CDR3 spans 14 amino acids. V was shortened by 8 bases and J by 5 bases, with 19 bases between the two germline ends. Here the CDR3 reads CASPVGVGANEQYF. The CDR3 DNA reads TGTGCCAGCCCCGTCGGGGTGGGCGCGAACGAGCAGTACTTC.

This clonotype has just a few counts. The rearrangement links TRBV6-2 or TRBV6-3 to TRBJ2-1, with D maybe TRBD2 (5 bases). Germline V lookup: CDR1 MNHEY, CDR2 SVGEGT. The CDR3 spans 13 residues. V lost 0 bases and J 12 bases, leaving 12 bases between the germline ends. The CDR3: CASSYSISGGQFF. In nucleotides, the CDR3 is TGTGCCAGCAGTTACTCGATATCCGGAGGGCAGTTCTTC.

This clonotype was counted only a few times. J is TRBJ2-7 and V is TRBV28, with D perhaps assigned TRBD1 or TRBD2 (5 bases each). Trimming shortened V by 7 bases and J by 2 bases, and 12 bases separated the two germline ends. The CDR3 runs 13 residues. Looked up from germline, CDR1 is MDHEN and CDR2 is SYDVKM. In DNA form, the CDR3 reads TGTGCCAGCAAAAGGACGGGACCCTACGAGCAGTACTTC. It yields the protein CASKRTGPYEQYF.

In regard to this clonotype: The junction departs from germline at one end; a sequencing error may be responsible. The chain carries TRBV7-9 and TRBJ2-1, with D possibly being TRBD2 (5 bases). This CDR3 is built from 11 residues. Looked up from germline, CDR1 is SEHNR and CDR2 is FQNEAQ (reference sequence). The CDR3, as DNA: TGTGCCGGCAGCTTTAGCGCTGAGCAGTTCTTC. This gives the protein CAGSFSAEQFF.

As for this clonotype: One end of the junction does not line up with germline, which may come from a read error. This chain connects TRBV3-1 to TRBJ1-2; D call uncertain. The CDR3 extends over 16 amino acids. Looked up from germline, CDR1 is LGHDT and CDR2 is YNNKEL (reference sequence). CDR3 loop: CAGSQDFRRSGYGYTF. In nucleotides, the CDR3 is TGTGCCGGCAGCCAAGATTTCCGGAGATCGGGCTATGGCTACACCTTC.

The gene calls are TRBV7-2 and TRBJ2-2, with 9 bases aligning to TRBD1. Germline loops: CDR1 SGHTA, CDR2 FQGNSA. V was pared by 5 bases and J by 5 bases, with 9 bases of the junction left unmatched. The CDR3 totals 16 residues. CDR3 residues: CASSERGQGSTGELFF. The CDR3 region has the DNA TGTGCCAGCAGCGAGAGGGGACAGGGCAGTACCGGGGAGCTGTTTTTT.

The chain uses TRBV20-1 and TRBJ2-3; D possibly corresponds to TRBD2 (6 bases). This CDR3 region has 17 residues. V lost 0 bases and J 4 bases, leaving 20 bases between the germline ends. Germline V gives CDR1 DFQATT, CDR2 SNEGSKA (reference sequence). The CDR3 DNA sequence: TGCAGTGCTAGAGATAGTAGGCTAGCGCCCCGGGCAGATACGCAGTATTTT. Its translation is CSARDSRLAPRADTQYF.

This clonotype was observed a single time. The chain has TRBV20-1 and TRBJ2-3, with 10 nucleotides matching TRBD2. With 1 base clipped from V and 10 bases from J, the junction kept 20 bases outside the gene matches. CDR1 and CDR2 (germline): DFQATT, SNEGSKA (reference sequence). This CDR3 contains 18 residues. The CDR3 loop is CSARGPTLNLERGGSQYF. In DNA, the CDR3 is TGCAGTGCTAGAGGACCTACCTTAAACCTCGAGCGGGGGGGATCGCAGTATTTT.

The genes are TRBV7-2 and TRBJ2-1; 10 bases are a match to TRBD2. CDR1 and CDR2 from the germline V gene are SGHTA and FQGNSA. J gave up 3 bases and V 5 bases, and 10 bases lay outside the gene matches. The CDR3 consists of 17 residues. The CDR3 is CASSPTTLAGLYNEQFF. CDR3 coding DNA: TGTGCCAGCAGCCCAACGACACTAGCGGGGCTCTACAATGAGCAGTTCTTC.

This clonotype showed up many times. The gene calls are TRBV7-2 and TRBJ2-7, with TRBD2 identical over 8 bases. Losses at the gene ends were 2 bases for V and 6 bases for J; bases not matched to a gene: 9. CDR1 SGHTA and CDR2 FQGNSA come from the germline V gene. This CDR3 is built from 15 residues. The CDR3 spells CASSLLAGLGVEQYF. CDR3 DNA sequence: TGTGCCAGCAGCTTACTAGCGGGCTTGGGGGTCGAGCAGTACTTC.

The chain has TRBV5-1 and TRBJ1-1, with TRBD1 matching 7 bases. The CDR3 runs 14 residues. Looked up from germline, CDR1 is SGHRS and CDR2 is YFSETQ. V was pared by 7 bases and J by 4 bases, with 10 bases of the junction left unmatched. CDR3 loop: CASHRGGGFTEAFF. DNA of the CDR3: TGCGCCAGCCACAGAGGAGGGGGCTTCACTGAAGCTTTCTTT.

The chain employs TRBV20-1 and TRBJ2-1; D is ambiguous. The J call may be incorrect, as the DNA end agrees better with TRBJ2-7. The CDR3 totals 13 residues. Germline-derived CDR1 and CDR2 are DFQATT and SNEGSKA (reference sequence). The CDR3 loop reads CSASRSTYNEQYF. The CDR3 region has the DNA TGCAGTGCTAGTCGGTCTACCTACAATGAGCAGTACTTC.

The chain is built from TRBV6-6 and TRBJ1-1; D possibly corresponds to TRBD1 (6 bases). Germline values: CDR1 MNHNY, CDR2 SVGAGI (reference sequence). The CDR3 consists of 15 residues. The germline V and J ends were trimmed by 2 bases and 5 bases, with 15 bases remaining between them. The CDR3, as DNA: TGTGCCAGCAGTTACCCGGGGGGGGCTGAGACTGAAGCTTTCTTT. Residues: CASSYPGGAETEAFF.